These 20 T cell receptor beta chains came from one sample sequenced in a study of T cell changes during pregnancy in multiple sclerosis. The table came from immunoSEQ multiplex PCR; TCRdb's copy has only in-frame clones and leaves some out. In the table there are approximately 110,000 clones, 91% of which are singletons. Sequencing was performed on peripheral blood, taken after pregnancy. The receptors were gathered from a female donor with multiple sclerosis, enrolled in a pregnancy study.

The gene calls are TRBV6-5 and TRBJ2-7; weak D call: TRBD2 (6 bases). Germline CDR1 reads MNHEY; CDR2 reads SVGAGI. V lost 8 bases, J lost 4 bases, and 12 bases lay in between. This CDR3 has 12 amino acids. Written as DNA, the CDR3 is TGTGCCAGCCGCGCGGGGCCATACGAGCAGTACTTC. Amino acids: CASRAGPYEQYF.

Points on this clone: Distinct nucleotide sequences in the sample also encode this CDR3. V and J are TRBV29-1 and TRBJ2-7; 7 positions match TRBD1. Looked up from germline, CDR1 is SQVTM and CDR2 is ANQGSEA. The CDR3 runs 13 residues. Trimming at V came to 1 base and at J to 2 bases, leaving 2 bases not matched to a gene. The CDR3 protein is CSVEGQGTYEQYF. CDR3 DNA: TGCAGCGTTGAAGGACAGGGCACCTACGAGCAGTACTTC.

The V gene is TRBV27, the J gene TRBJ1-2, with 8 bases aligning to TRBD1. Germline trimming cut 3 bases from V and 4 bases from J; bases unmatched to any gene: 10. This CDR3 is 16 amino acids long. Germline loops: CDR1 MNHEY, CDR2 SMNVEV (reference sequence). CDR3 in amino acids: CASSFLKRTGGYGYTF. The CDR3 DNA reads TGTGCCAGCAGTTTCCTTAAACGAACAGGGGGCTATGGCTACACCTTC.

The chain recombines TRBV19 with TRBJ2-1, with a possible D match to TRBD1 (6 bases). CDR1 LNHDA and CDR2 SQIVND come from the germline V gene (reference sequence). V lost 1 base, J lost 6 bases, and 10 bases lay in between. The CDR3 covers 14 residues. The DNA of the CDR3 is TGTGCCAGTAGTATAGGGGACATCATCAATGAGCAGTTCTTC. Amino acids: CASSIGDIINEQFF.

The genes are TRBV2 and TRBJ2-1; TRBD2 matches at 9 bases. V lost 2 bases to trimming and J lost 7 bases; unmatched junction nucleotides: 3. This CDR3 region has 14 residues. From germline, CDR1 is SNHLY and CDR2 FYNNEI. CDR3 nucleotides: TGTGCCAGCAGTGAATTGCGGGGGGGAAATGAGCAGTTCTTC. This translates into CASSELRGGNEQFF. Looking up the rest from reference TRBV2 and TRBJ2-1 gives the full variable domain: EPEVTQTPSHQVTQMGQEVILRCVPISNHLYFYWYRQILGQKVEFLVSFYNNEISEKSEIFDDQFSVERPDGSNFTLKIRSTKLEDSAMYFCASSELRGGNEQFFGPGTRLTVL.

This clone occurred a few times. This rearrangement joins TRBV23-1 to TRBJ2-7, with a possible D match to TRBD2 (5 bases). TRBV23-1 is an ORF for which the function is uncertain. V shed 0 bases and J shed 2 bases, with 11 bases lying between them. CDR3 length: 15 residues. CDR3 amino acids: CASSQSNGIPYEQYF. CDR3 nucleotide sequence: TGCGCCAGCAGTCAATCGAACGGGATACCCTACGAGCAGTACTTC.

The chain joins TRBV27 to TRBJ1-2; 7 nucleotides match TRBD1. CDR1 is MNHEY, CDR2 SMNVEV, per germline (reference sequence). The J segment lost 4 bases and the V segment lost 4 bases, leaving 9 bases of the junction unmatched. The CDR3 spans 15 residues. CDR3 sequence reads: CASSSLTGVTYGYTF. The DNA for the CDR3 is TGTGCCAGCAGTTCCCTCACAGGGGTGACCTATGGCTACACCTTC.

This clone has a single count. The chain employs TRBV7-6 and TRBJ2-3; TRBD1 might be the D (6 bases). From germline, CDR1 is SGHVS and CDR2 FNYEAQ. Trimming cost V 2 bases and J 3 bases, with 12 bases left between them. The CDR3 spans 15 residues. In nucleotides, the CDR3 is TGTGCCAGCAGCTTATTTGGGGGCTCGACAGATACGCAGTATTTT. It specifies CASSLFGGSTDTQYF.

This chain joins TRBV15 and TRBJ2-3, with a possible D match to TRBD2 (5 bases). Trimming stripped 5 bases from V and 8 bases from J, with 23 bases between. CDR3 length: 16 amino acids. CDR1 and CDR2 from the germline V gene are LNHNV and YYDKDF (reference sequence). CDR3 in amino acids: CATSGGLSPGSVTQYF. CDR3 DNA: TGTGCCACCAGCGGAGGACTCTCCCCCGGTTCCGTTACGCAGTATTTT.

This clone appeared a single time. The chain uses TRBV6-5 and TRBJ1-3; D is undetermined. Deletions cut 4 bases from V and 4 bases from J, with 14 bases between. CDR3 length: 15 amino acids. Germline V gene data show CDR1 as MNHEY and CDR2 as SVGAGI. The CDR3 bases are TGTGCCAGCAGTTTTTCAGGATTGTCGGGAAACACCATATATTTT. Protein sequence: CASSFSGLSGNTIYF.

In this sample, this clone turned up once. This chain uses TRBV11-2 with TRBJ2-5; 12 bases agree with TRBD1. The CDR3 sequence is 16 residues long. The germline gives CDR1 SGHAT, CDR2 FQNNGV. J lost 5 bases, V lost 2 bases, and 6 bases had no gene match. Written as DNA, the CDR3 is TGTGCCAGCAGCTTACTGGGACAGGGGGCGGGGGAGACCCAGTACTTC. Its protein product is CASSLLGQGAGETQYF.

This clone was observed once. This rearrangement joins TRBV12-5 to TRBJ2-1, with TRBD1 matching 7 bases. Germline loops: CDR1 LGHNT, CDR2 FRNRAP. Germline trimming cut 1 base from V and 3 bases from J; bases unmatched to any gene: 9. The CDR3 extends over 17 amino acids. CDR3 nucleotide sequence: TGTGCTAGTGGTTTGGCCCTACGGGGACAGTACTACAATGAGCAGTTCTTC. Residues: CASGLALRGQYYNEQFF.

The chain uses TRBV4-2 and TRBJ2-7, with a tentative D call TRBD1 (5 bases). This CDR3 region has 15 residues. CDR1 and CDR2 (germline): LGHNA, YNFKEQ. The V gene lost 0 bases and the J gene lost 0 bases, with 9 bases spanning the gap. Here the CDR3 reads CASSQETEGSYEQYF. The CDR3, as DNA: TGTGCCAGCAGCCAAGAGACAGAAGGCTCCTACGAGCAGTACTTC.

This chain links TRBV7-6 with TRBJ2-1; 9 bases align to TRBD1. In germline, CDR1 is SGHVS, CDR2 FNYEAQ. The CDR3 covers 14 residues. With V trimmed by 5 bases and J by 8 bases, 7 bases remained unmatched. As DNA, the CDR3 is TGTGCCAGCAGCCCCGGGACAGGGAATCATGAGCAGTTCTTC. This codes for CASSPGTGNHEQFF. Based on the CDR3 plus reference TRBV7-6 and TRBJ2-1, the full variable domain is GAGVSQSPRYKVTKRGQDVALRCDPISGHVSLYWYRQALGQGPEFLTYFNYEAQQDKSGLPNDRFSAERPEGSISTLTIQRTEQRDSAMYRCASSPGTGNHEQFFGPGTRLTVL.

This chain connects TRBV19 to TRBJ1-2, with D hard to call. V was cut by 0 bases and J by 0 bases, with 14 bases left in between. Germline assignment: CDR1 LNHDA and CDR2 SQIVND (reference sequence). The CDR3 spans 17 residues. CDR3 nucleotide sequence: TGTGCCAGTAGTATAGATATCAGTGTGGCGGCTAACTATGGCTACACCTTC. It specifies CASSIDISVAANYGYTF.

The V gene is TRBV6-6, the J gene TRBJ1-2; no clear D gene. Trimming shortened V by 6 bases and J by 8 bases, and 10 bases separated the two germline ends. Germline CDR1 and CDR2: MNHNY and SVGAGI (reference sequence). The CDR3 covers 11 residues. The chain's CDR3 is CASSPTAGYTF. In DNA, the CDR3 is TGTGCCAGCAGCCCTACAGCCGGCTACACCTTC.

The genes are TRBV18 and TRBJ2-1, with 9 nucleotides matching TRBD1. The CDR3 length is 15 residues. The trim removed 1 base at V and 9 bases at J, leaving 7 bases unmatched. Germline assignment: CDR1 KGHSH and CDR2 LQKENI. The CDR3 here is CASSPRGTGQGEQFF. The CDR3 DNA reads as TGTGCCAGCTCACCACGTGGGACAGGGCAGGGTGAGCAGTTCTTC.

The genes are TRBV27 and TRBJ2-3; the match to TRBD2 covers 12 bases. CDR3 length equals 14 residues. Looked up from germline, CDR1 is MNHEY and CDR2 is SMNVEV (reference sequence). Germline trimming cut 6 bases from V and 4 bases from J; bases unmatched to any gene: 2. The CDR3 loop is CASRLAGGPDTQYF. In DNA, the CDR3 is TGTGCCAGCAGACTAGCGGGGGGCCCAGATACGCAGTATTTT.

The chain employs TRBV10-3 and TRBJ1-1, with a possible D match to TRBD1 (6 bases). This CDR3 has 15 residues. V was cut by 4 bases and J by 0 bases, with 12 bases left in between. Germline loops: CDR1 ENHRY, CDR2 SYGVKD. This CDR3 is CAISAAGAMNTEAFF. The DNA for the CDR3 is TGTGCCATCAGTGCCGCAGGGGCCATGAACACTGAAGCTTTCTTT.

Concerning this clone itself: Its ends do not fully match the called genes, so a read error is possible. The chain employs TRBV7-7 and TRBJ2-3, with 11 nucleotides matching TRBD2. Germline loops: CDR1 SSHAT, CDR2 FNYEAQ (reference sequence). The CDR3 length is 16 residues. The CDR3 reads CASSLGLAGSTDTQYF. CDR3 sequence (DNA): TGTGCTAGCAGCTTAGGACTAGCGGGCAGCACAGATACGCAGTATTTT.